This TCR beta chain was sequenced for a study of Ad26.COV2.S vaccination and SARS-CoV-2 variants. Whole-study findings and limits: Those who received vaccine or placebo ended up with similar non-spike TCR breadth.

Libraries were prepared by immunoSEQ multiplex PCR; TCRdb keeps only in-frame clonotypes and omits some of them. The sample yields about 410,000 clones, over 80% seen once. Turning to this clone: The antigen is not known.

Treatment in this sample: approximately 18 received Ad26.COV2.S at low or high dose, single or two shots; several received placebo; per-sample allocation not given. Sampling happened 63 days after the first vaccine or placebo injection. Vaccination employed an Ad26 vector expressing the Wuhan-strain SARS-CoV-2 spike. The V end lost 4 bases, the J end lost 7 bases, and 13 bases lay between the germline ends. The CDR3 length is 13 residues. Germline CDR1 is SEHNR and CDR2 is FQNEAQ (reference sequence). The sequence was collected from a person aged 18-60 years who received the Ad26.COV2.S COVID-19 vaccine or a placebo. The source was peripheral blood, collected in a trial of Ad26.COV2.S vaccine versus placebo. The rearrangement links TRBV7-9 to TRBJ1-1; TRBD1 is a possible D gene (6 bases). The CDR3 protein is CASSSDSPYEAFF. CDR3 nucleotide sequence: TGTGCCAGCAGCTCGGACAGTCCTTATGAAGCTTTCTTT.